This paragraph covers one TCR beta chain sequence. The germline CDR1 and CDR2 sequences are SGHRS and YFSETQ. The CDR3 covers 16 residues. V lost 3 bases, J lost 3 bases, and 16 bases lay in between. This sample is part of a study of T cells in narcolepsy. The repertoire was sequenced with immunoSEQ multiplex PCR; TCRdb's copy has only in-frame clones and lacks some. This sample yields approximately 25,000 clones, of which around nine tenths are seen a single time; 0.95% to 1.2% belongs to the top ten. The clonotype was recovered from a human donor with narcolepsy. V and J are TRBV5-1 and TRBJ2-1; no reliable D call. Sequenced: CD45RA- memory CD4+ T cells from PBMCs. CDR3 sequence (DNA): TGCGCCAGCAGCTCGGCAAGCATGCGTCTCTACAATGAGCAGTTCTTC. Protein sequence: CASSSASMRLYNEQFF.